The next 6 T cell receptor beta chains were all read from a single sample in a study of Graves' ophthalmopathy and Graves' hyperthyroidism. TCR beta CDR3 amplification used RNA transcripts. RT-PCR was first run with HTBI primers, then multiplex PCR in a second round. TCRdb re-called the multiplex PCR reads through MiXCR, storing one row per CDR3 protein. This repertoire shows around 600,000 distinct CDR3 sequences, about two fifths found once; its top ten account for over 2.5%. The sequencing sample was made of peripheral blood. Receptor source: an adult man with Graves' ophthalmopathy.

As to this clonotype: Its ends do not fully match the called genes, so a read error is possible. The chain links TRBV5-1 to TRBJ1-2, with 7 positions matching TRBD1. In germline, CDR1 is SGHRS, CDR2 YFSETQ. The CDR3 has 17 residues. CDR3 in DNA: TGTGCCAGCAGCTTGTTCGCGCAGGGGGTGGATTCCTATGGCTACACCTTC. Amino acids: CASSLFAQGVDSYGYTF.

There are a few counts of this clonotype. The chain is built from TRBV4-1 and TRBJ2-7; 7 bases are shared with TRBD1. Trimming at V came to 0 bases and at J to 4 bases, leaving 9 bases not matched to a gene. The CDR3 runs to 16 residues. CDR1 and CDR2 (germline): MGHRA, YSYEKL. CDR3 in amino acids: CASSQDFRDREYEQYF. Written as DNA, the CDR3 is TGCGCCAGCAGCCAAGATTTCCGGGACAGAGAATACGAGCAGTACTTC.

With regard to this clonotype: A much larger clone is a single base away; this may be a read error. The chain has TRBV11-2 and TRBJ1-1, with a tentative D call TRBD1 (5 bases). The CDR3 contains 14 residues. Germline CDR1 SGHAT, CDR2 FQNNGV. CDR3: CASNLAGFGTEAFF. The CDR3 coding sequence is TGTGCCAGCAACTTAGCAGGGTTCGGCACTGAAGCTTTCTTT.

Concerning this clonotype itself: With a much larger clone just one base away, this may be a read error. The chain combines TRBV9 with TRBJ1-2; tentatively, D is TRBD1 (6 bases). Trimming removed 7 bases from V and 8 bases from J, with 21 bases in between. From germline, CDR1 is SGDLS and CDR2 YYNGEE. The CDR3 has 14 amino acids. The CDR3 loop is CASGPRGGVEGYTF. In DNA, the CDR3 is TGTGCCAGCGGCCCCCGAGGGGGGGTGGAAGGCTACACCTTC. The full variable domain, in which reference TRBV9 and TRBJ1-2 provide the parts outside the CDR3, is DSGVTQTPKHLITATGQRVTLRCSPRSGDLSVYWYQQSLDQGLQFLIQYYNGEERAKGNILERFSAQQFPDLHSELNLSSLELGDSALYFCASGPRGGVEGYTFGSGTRLTVV.

With respect to this clonotype: A single base separates this from a much larger clone, so it may be a read error. The rearrangement joins TRBV20-1 to TRBJ1-2, with a possible D match to TRBD1 (6 bases). This CDR3 is built from 15 residues. Germline V gene data show CDR1 as DFQATT and CDR2 as SNEGSKA (reference sequence). The CDR3 nucleotides are TGCAGTGCTCCGAGGGCCAGGGGCATGGGCTATGGCCACACCTTC. Protein product: CSAPRARGMGYGHTF.

This rearrangement joins TRBV7-3 to TRBJ2-6; D ambiguous. The CDR3 covers 9 residues. Trimming shortened V by 5 bases and J by 16 bases, and 6 bases separated the two germline ends. The germline CDR1 and CDR2 sequences are SGHTA and FQGTGA. The CDR3 here is CASSSELTF. For the CDR3, the DNA is TGTGCCAGCAGCAGCGAGCTGACTTTC.